The rows below give T cell receptor beta chains drawn from one sample of a study of T cell responses to AZD1222 COVID-19 vaccine. Only in-frame clones appear in the TCRdb table, and some are missing; sequencing was by immunoSEQ multiplex PCR. The sample holds more than 85,000 clones, approximately 90% seen once. Sequences were derived from peripheral blood, sampled 28 days after the second AZD1222 dose. The receptors originated from an adult who received the AZD1222 COVID-19 vaccine. CDR3s include the opening cysteine and the closing phenylalanine or tryptophan. D genes are given only for firm matches. Clone size appears in some rows only: once, few, many, or a class for an expanded clone.

CDR3 protein,CDR3 DNA,clone size,J gene,V gene,D gene
CASSVAGGRNEQFF,TGTGCCAGCAGTGTAGCGGGGGGGCGGAATGAGCAGTTCTTC,-,TRBJ2-1,TRBV2,TRBD2
CASSRGTSGGQLSYEQYF,TGTGCCAGCAGCCGCGGGACTAGCGGGGGGCAACTCTCCTACGAGCAGTACTTC,-,TRBJ2-7,TRBV4-2,TRBD2
CASSPASGSEHEQYF,TGTGCCAGCTCACCAGCCAGCGGGAGTGAGCACGAGCAGTACTTC,-,TRBJ2-7,TRBV18,TRBD2
CASSRGSFSGNTIYF,TGTGCCAGCAGCCGAGGGTCATTCTCTGGAAACACCATATATTTT,-,TRBJ1-3,TRBV11-3,-
CASSRPGTGGANEQFF,TGTGCCAGCTCTCGTCCCGGGACAGGGGGCGCGAATGAGCAGTTCTTC,-,TRBJ2-1,TRBV19,TRBD1
CASSLALAGGSDTQYF,TGTGCCAGCAGCTTAGCCCTAGCGGGAGGTTCAGATACGCAGTATTTT,-,TRBJ2-3,TRBV7-6,TRBD2
CASSQEGAGETDTQYF,TGCGCCAGCAGCCAAGAAGGAGCGGGAGAGACAGATACGCAGTATTTT,-,TRBJ2-3,TRBV4-1,TRBD2
CASSLEQGNYNEQFF,TGTGCCAGCAGCTTGGAACAGGGGAACTACAATGAGCAGTTCTTC,-,TRBJ2-1,TRBV5-4,TRBD1
CATSEGQNTGELFF,TGTGCCACCAGTGAAGGACAGAACACCGGGGAGCTGTTTTTT,-,TRBJ2-2,TRBV24-1,-
CASSLSLGLAGGQGLQETQYF,TGTGCCAGCAGTTTGTCTCTTGGGCTAGCGGGAGGGCAGGGGCTTCAAGAGACCCAGTACTTC,-,TRBJ2-5,TRBV28,TRBD2
CSVGDDSLYGYTF,TGCAGCGTTGGGGACGACAGCCTCTATGGCTACACCTTC,once,TRBJ1-2,TRBV29-1,-
CASSWGRGGYGYTF,TGTGCCAGCAGTTGGGGGCGAGGGGGCTATGGCTACACCTTC,few,TRBJ1-2,TRBV6-5,-
CASSLSVGMVTGELFF,TGTGCCAGCAGTTTATCGGTAGGGATGGTCACCGGGGAGCTGTTTTTT,-,TRBJ2-2,TRBV27,-
CASILNRNTGELFF,TGTGCCAGCATCCTCAACCGGAACACCGGGGAGCTGTTTTTT,-,TRBJ2-2,TRBV6-5,-
CASSYSRTGSIPAKNIQYF,TGTGCCAGCAGTTACTCCAGGACAGGGAGTATTCCGGCCAAAAACATTCAGTACTTC,-,TRBJ2-4,TRBV6-2/TRBV6-3,TRBD1
CASSPGSGGYTF,TGTGCCAGCAGTCCCGGATCCGGTGGCTACACCTTC,-,TRBJ1-2,TRBV12-3/TRBV12-4,-
CASSLEGGGTDTQYF,TGCGCCAGCAGCTTGGAAGGCGGGGGCACAGATACGCAGTATTTT,once,TRBJ2-3,TRBV5-1,-